This TCR beta chain was captured in a study of cytomegalovirus exposure and HLA in healthy donors. General study results and limits: Association with HLA alleles at 0.05 false discovery rate was found for around 15,000 TCR beta sequences in a later analysis. A later analysis linked a missense DCLRE1C variant to TCR beta V- and J-gene trimming. Rates of TCR association differed by HLA locus in a later analysis, with DRB1 highest and HLA-C lowest. When a later analysis was performed, an Asian-associated ancestry cluster reportedly had fewer N-insertions than the approximately 700-donor mean.

13 Jbeta primers and 60 Vbeta primers were used for the PCR. Clones were sequenced by immunoSEQ multiplex PCR, and TCRdb holds only the in-frame ones, with some missing. The sample comprises 95,000 to 100,000 clones, approximately 76% of which are singletons, and around 20% rests with the top ten. V was shortened by 7 bases and J by 1 base, with 10 bases between the two germline ends. The CDR3 is made up of 13 amino acids. In germline, CDR1 is SEHNR, CDR2 FQNEAQ (reference sequence). For this clone: Its specificity is unknown.

The TCR originated in a woman aged 60-75 years in good health and CMV-seropositive. Input material: PBMCs. The V and J genes are TRBV7-9 and TRBJ2-5; D unresolved. The CDR3 bases are TGTGCCAGCATTCGACTCGGCCAAGAGACCCAGTACTTC. It translates to CASIRLGQETQYF.